The 25 T cell receptor beta chains presented below share a single source sample, sequenced in a study of PD-1 blockade in classical Hodgkin lymphoma. The assay was immunoSEQ multiplex PCR, and TCRdb's table has in-frame clones only and misses some. Of 14,000 or so clones in the sample, 83% were seen once. Every patient experienced relapse after autologous stem cell transplantation, and brentuximab vedotin exposure varied. The material sequenced was peripheral blood mononuclear cells (PBMCs), taken at baseline. The source is a human donor with classical Hodgkin lymphoma.

V gene TRBV7-9 combines with J gene TRBJ2-3, with TRBD2 as a possible D gene (6 bases). Trimming left V 4 bases short and J 4 bases short, with 12 bases between. This CDR3 has 14 residues. Germline V CDR1 and CDR2: SEHNR, FQNEAQ (reference sequence). Here the CDR3 reads CASSSPPSADTQYF. The CDR3 DNA is TGTGCCAGCAGCTCCCCCCCTAGCGCAGATACGCAGTATTTT.

The chain employs TRBV6-6 and TRBJ2-7; TRBD1 is a possible D gene (6 bases). CDR1 MNHNY and CDR2 SVGAGI come from the germline V gene (reference sequence). CDR3 length: 14 amino acids. With 2 bases removed from V and 2 bases from J, the gap between germline ends came to 10 bases. The CDR3 DNA sequence: TGTGCCAGCAGTTACCCCGGGACACCCTACGAGCAGTACTTC. Protein sequence: CASSYPGTPYEQYF.

This rearrangement joins TRBV7-6 to TRBJ2-2; possibly TRBD1 for D (6 bases). Trimming left V 4 bases short and J 6 bases short, with 12 bases between. CDR1 is SGHVS and CDR2 is FNYEAQ in the germline V gene. This CDR3 region has 14 residues. CDR3: CASSSGVGAGELFF. CDR3 sequence (DNA): TGTGCCAGCAGCTCAGGGGTAGGGGCCGGGGAGCTGTTTTTT.

V is TRBV9 and J is TRBJ1-4; 8 nucleotides line up with TRBD1. This CDR3 region has 18 residues. Germline V lookup: CDR1 SGDLS, CDR2 YYNGEE. V lost 1 base and J lost 5; bases outside the gene matches: 13. CDR3 in DNA: TGTGCCAGCAGCGTATCGGACAGGGTGGGTTCGGCGAATGAAAAACTGTTTTTT. It specifies CASSVSDRVGSANEKLFF.

The gene calls are TRBV28 and TRBJ2-1; the D gene is possibly TRBD1 (6 bases). From germline, CDR1 is MDHEN and CDR2 SYDVKM. V lost 6 bases to trimming and J lost 0 bases, with 12 bases between them. This CDR3 region has 15 residues. The CDR3 sequence is CASRNRVSSYNEQFF. The CDR3 DNA follows: TGTGCCAGCAGAAACAGGGTTAGCTCCTACAATGAGCAGTTCTTC.

In DNA, the CDR3 is TGTGCCATCCGCGCCGGGGGGGGCACAGATACGCAGTATTTT. This sequence encodes CAIRAGGGTDTQYF. The chain joins TRBV2 to TRBJ2-3; TRBD2 matches at 8 bases. CDR3 length: 14 amino acids. The germline V gene has CDR1 SNHLY and CDR2 FYNNEI. V trimming: 10 bases; J trimming: 1 base; junction bases outside the gene matches: 7.

The rearrangement uses TRBV6-6 and TRBJ1-1, with 10 positions matching TRBD1. The junction had 7 bases not matched to a gene; V was cut back by 6 bases and J by 0 bases. The CDR3 spans 16 residues. From germline, CDR1 is MNHNY and CDR2 SVGAGI (reference sequence). The DNA of the CDR3 is TGTGCCAGCAGCCCCAGACAGGGGGCAATGAACACTGAAGCTTTCTTT. Protein sequence: CASSPRQGAMNTEAFF.

The J gene is TRBJ1-2, the V gene TRBV12-5; D unresolved. Germline V lookup: CDR1 LGHNT, CDR2 FRNRAP. The CDR3 length is 15 residues. Between the trimmed V and J ends, which lost 9 bases and 5 bases, there was a span of 22 bases. The DNA of the CDR3 is TGTGCTAGCGCTGCCGGGGTCGGGGTAACATATGGCTACACCTTC. It yields the protein CASAAGVGVTYGYTF.

The chain recombines TRBV28 with TRBJ1-6; TRBD1 matches 8 bases. J was trimmed by 8 bases and V by 10 bases; bases with no gene match: 7. Per germline, CDR1 MDHEN and CDR2 SYDVKM. The CDR3 loop spans 13 amino acids. CDR3 nucleotides: TGTGCCATCACGGACAGGGTGGATTCACCCCTCCACTTT. Translation gives CAITDRVDSPLHF.

The V call is TRBV4-3, the J call TRBJ2-3; 12 nucleotides match TRBD2. With V trimmed by 0 bases and J by 4 bases, 5 bases remained unmatched. The germline V gene has CDR1 LGHNA and CDR2 YSLEER. The CDR3 runs 17 residues. The CDR3 DNA sequence: TGCGCCAGCAGCCAAGATGGTAGGACTAGCGGGGCAGATACGCAGTATTTT. This codes for CASSQDGRTSGADTQYF.

The chain carries TRBV7-2 and TRBJ1-2, with a possible D match to TRBD1 (6 bases). This CDR3 contains 16 residues. Trimming stripped 5 bases from V and 3 bases from J, with 19 bases between. Germline assignment: CDR1 SGHTA and CDR2 FQGNSA. The DNA of the CDR3 is TGTGCCAGCAGCCCACTACAGGGATTCGGCTACTATGGCTACACCTTC. This translates into CASSPLQGFGYYGYTF.

The chain is built from TRBV9 and TRBJ1-2; D is possibly TRBD1 (5 bases). The CDR3 consists of 14 residues. In germline, CDR1 is SGDLS, CDR2 YYNGEE. The V gene lost 3 bases and the J gene lost 7 bases, with 16 bases spanning the gap. CDR3 nucleotides: TGTGCCAGCAGCGCGCCCCCAGGGTCTACTGGCTACACCTTC. Translating it yields CASSAPPGSTGYTF.

The chain has TRBV15 and TRBJ2-3; D not certain. The CDR3 is 12 amino acids. Germline V gene sequence: CDR1 LNHNV, CDR2 YYDKDF (reference sequence). The ends were cut back, 3 bases at V and 6 bases at J, with 7 bases in the middle. The CDR3 protein is CATSREGDTQYF. The CDR3 coding sequence is TGTGCCACCAGCAGGGAAGGGGATACGCAGTATTTT.

The V and J genes are TRBV4-1 and TRBJ2-2; unclear D gene. V lost 6 bases and J 8 bases, leaving 10 bases between the germline ends. This CDR3 comprises 12 residues. CDR1 MGHRA and CDR2 YSYEKL come from the germline V gene. In DNA form, the CDR3 reads TGCGCCAGCAGGAAGGCAGTTGGGGAGCTGTTTTTT. The encoded protein is CASRKAVGELFF.

The chain recombines TRBV7-9 with TRBJ1-2, with no clear D. Trimming shortened V by 5 bases and J by 0 bases, and 10 bases separated the two germline ends. Germline V gene lookup returns CDR1 SEHNR and CDR2 FQNEAQ (reference sequence). This CDR3 is built from 14 residues. For the CDR3, the DNA is TGTGCCAGCAGCCTTTCGGGAGCTAACTATGGCTACACCTTC. The encoded protein is CASSLSGANYGYTF.

This chain uses TRBV9 with TRBJ1-3, with D perhaps TRBD1 (5 bases). Germline CDR1 SGDLS, CDR2 YYNGEE. The CDR3 runs to 15 residues. The V end lost 3 bases, the J end lost 0 bases, and 10 bases lay between the germline ends. The CDR3 is CASSADSLSGNTIYF. CDR3 coding DNA: TGTGCCAGCAGCGCCGACAGCCTCTCTGGAAACACCATATATTTT.

V gene TRBV4-1 combines with J gene TRBJ2-1; D is unclear. The CDR3 spans 17 residues. V was pared by 0 bases and J by 0 bases, with 12 bases between. The germline CDR1 and CDR2 sequences are MGHRA and YSYEKL. The CDR3 loop is CASSQDGATYSYNEQFF. The CDR3 region has the DNA TGCGCCAGCAGCCAAGATGGCGCCACGTACTCCTACAATGAGCAGTTCTTC.

The rearrangement uses TRBV7-9 and TRBJ2-2; D is ambiguous. The CDR3 spans 14 residues. V was cut by 8 bases and J by 4 bases, with 14 bases left in between. In germline, CDR1 is SEHNR, CDR2 FQNEAQ (reference sequence). The CDR3 loop is CASSVSVFTGELFF. The CDR3 DNA reads TGTGCCAGCTCCGTCAGTGTATTCACCGGGGAGCTGTTTTTT.

This chain joins TRBV7-2 and TRBJ2-7; 9 bases line up with TRBD1. Trimming at V came to 7 bases and at J to 0 bases, leaving 16 bases not matched to a gene. The germline V gene has CDR1 SGHTA and CDR2 FQGNSA. This CDR3 is built from 18 residues. The CDR3 loop reads CASTFRPGQGFGSYEQYF. CDR3 in DNA: TGTGCCAGCACCTTCAGACCGGGACAGGGATTTGGCTCCTACGAGCAGTACTTC.

This chain connects TRBV7-9 to TRBJ2-7; possibly TRBD2 for D (5 bases). Germline V lookup: CDR1 SEHNR, CDR2 FQNEAQ (reference sequence). This CDR3 region has 13 residues. The V and J ends lost 6 bases and 2 bases respectively, with 11 bases between them. DNA of the CDR3: TGTGCCAGCAGTTCCGGGGTCCCCTACGAGCAGTACTTC. It encodes CASSSGVPYEQYF.

This clone was seen only a few times. The chain has TRBV5-1 and TRBJ2-2; D may correspond to TRBD1 or TRBD2 (5 bases each). This CDR3 spans 13 amino acids. V lost 3 bases and J lost 4, with 7 bases in between. CDR1 is SGHRS and CDR2 is YFSETQ in the germline V gene. CDR3 loop: CASSWDRTGELFF. The CDR3 nucleotides are TGCGCCAGCAGCTGGGACCGCACCGGGGAGCTGTTTTTT.

The rearrangement uses TRBV27 and TRBJ1-2, with D tentatively TRBD1 (6 bases). V lost 2 bases, J lost 2 bases, and 9 bases lay in between. The length of the CDR3 is 14 residues. Germline loops: CDR1 MNHEY, CDR2 SMNVEV (reference sequence). The CDR3 reads CASSLRQGNYGYTF. CDR3 DNA sequence: TGTGCCAGCAGTTTAAGGCAGGGGAACTATGGCTACACCTTC.

This chain uses TRBV5-6 with TRBJ2-7, with D tentatively TRBD1 (6 bases). The CDR3 sequence is 15 residues long. V lost 0 bases and J lost 2, with 12 bases in between. Germline V gene lookup returns CDR1 SGHDT and CDR2 YYEEEE. The CDR3 sequence is CASSLVGDTTYEQYF. CDR3 bases: TGTGCCAGCAGCTTGGTCGGGGACACGACCTACGAGCAGTACTTC.

This chain uses TRBV6-5 with TRBJ2-7; D perhaps matches TRBD1 (6 bases). The length of the CDR3 is 14 residues. V dropped 7 bases and J dropped 2 bases, with 15 bases sitting between them. Germline V gene data show CDR1 as MNHEY and CDR2 as SVGAGI. The chain's CDR3 is CASKRGRGAYEQYF. As DNA, the CDR3 is TGTGCCAGCAAAAGGGGGAGAGGAGCCTACGAGCAGTACTTC.

The chain is built from TRBV6-6 and TRBJ1-1; no clear D gene. Deletions cut 5 bases from V and 4 bases from J, with 20 bases between. Per the germline V gene, CDR1 is MNHNY and CDR2 is SVGAGI (reference sequence). This CDR3 region has 16 residues. Here the CDR3 DNA reads TGTGCCAGCAGTCCACCCACCAGCCGCCGGGGCACTGAAGCTTTCTTT. Amino acid sequence: CASSPPTSRRGTEAFF.